Following are 24 T cell receptor beta chains from one sample sequenced in a study of a mutant IDH1 vaccine in newly diagnosed glioma. Time point in this sample: week 35, safety follow-up. Doses comprised 300 ug of mutant IDH1 20-mer peptide each, plus topical imiquimod. Using immunoSEQ multiplex PCR, the repertoire was profiled, and TCRdb retains in-frame clones only, with some absent. The data show tens of thousands of clones, 74% seen once. For these receptors, no antigen is known. Sequenced here: PBMCs, sampled from a glioma patient whose treatment included an IDH1 peptide vaccine. These receptors originate from a man in his fifties or sixties with glioma.

The rearrangement uses TRBV7-2 and TRBJ1-1; TRBD1 is a possible D gene (6 bases). The germline V and J ends were trimmed by 7 bases and 1 base, with 10 bases remaining between them. CDR1 is SGHTA, CDR2 FQGNSA, per germline. The CDR3 sequence is 13 residues long. The CDR3 nucleotides read TGTGCCAGCAACCGGGACACGAACACTGAAGCTTTCTTT. This sequence encodes CASNRDTNTEAFF.

This sequence joins TRBV5-4 and TRBJ1-4; D is possibly TRBD1 (6 bases). V was cut by 1 base and J by 3 bases, with 7 bases left in between. CDR3 length equals 14 residues. The germline CDR1 and CDR2 sequences are SGHNT and YYREEE (reference sequence). The CDR3 reads CASSLSGANEKLFF. As DNA, the CDR3 is TGTGCCAGCAGCTTGTCAGGGGCTAATGAAAAACTGTTTTTT.

This rearrangement joins TRBV7-2 to TRBJ1-5, with D maybe TRBD1 (5 bases). Trimming shortened V by 4 bases and J by 4 bases, and 14 bases separated the two germline ends. Germline V CDR1 and CDR2: SGHTA, FQGNSA. This CDR3 has 15 amino acids. The CDR3 DNA follows: TGTGCCAGCAGCTCCCAGGGTTCCTTTAATCAGCCCCAGCATTTT. This sequence encodes CASSSQGSFNQPQHF.

V is TRBV29-1 and J is TRBJ2-1; 7 bases agree with TRBD1. CDR3 length equals 13 residues. Losses at the gene ends were 6 bases for V and 5 bases for J; bases not matched to a gene: 7. Germline V gives CDR1 SQVTM, CDR2 ANQGSEA. CDR3 nucleotides: TGCAGCGTCGCCGGGACAGAGAACAATGAGCAGTTCTTC. Its protein product is CSVAGTENNEQFF.

The chain joins TRBV4-3 to TRBJ2-5; TRBD2 is a possible D gene (5 bases). Germline loops: CDR1 LGHNA, CDR2 YSLEER. V was cut by 4 bases and J by 1 base, with 13 bases left in between. The CDR3 runs to 15 residues. The CDR3 spells CASSLGRGLQETQYF. The CDR3 DNA reads as TGCGCCAGCAGCCTTGGGAGAGGGCTCCAAGAGACCCAGTACTTC.

This rearrangement joins TRBV18 to TRBJ2-7; D gene ambiguous. Germline lookup yields CDR1 KGHSH and CDR2 LQKENI. V was cut by 3 bases and J by 7 bases, with 10 bases left in between. The CDR3 is 12 amino acids. CDR3 residues: CASSPNEMEQYF. Written as DNA, the CDR3 is TGTGCCAGCTCACCCAACGAGATGGAGCAGTACTTC.

The chain recombines TRBV10-1 with TRBJ1-1; 8 bases line up with TRBD1. J was trimmed by 11 bases and V by 5 bases; bases with no gene match: 7. In germline, CDR1 is WNHNN, CDR2 SYGVQD (reference sequence). The CDR3 sequence is 12 residues long. As DNA, the CDR3 is TGCGCCAGCAGTTACGACAGGGGAATGGCTTTCTTT. Encoded protein: CASSYDRGMAFF.

The chain uses TRBV18 and TRBJ1-2, with no clear D. With 3 bases removed from V and 5 bases from J, the gap between germline ends came to 13 bases. The length of the CDR3 is 14 residues. The germline gives CDR1 KGHSH, CDR2 LQKENI. The CDR3 bases are TGTGCCAGCTCACCCGCCGGATGGAGTTATGGCTACACCTTC. It codes for CASSPAGWSYGYTF.

The rearrangement uses TRBV18 and TRBJ1-2; D gene ambiguous. This CDR3 has 13 amino acids. The ends were cut back, 6 bases at V and 3 bases at J, with 11 bases in the middle. Germline V gene sequence: CDR1 KGHSH, CDR2 LQKENI. Written as DNA, the CDR3 is TGTGCCAGCTCCAGAGGCTTGTACTATGGCTACACCTTC. Translating gives CASSRGLYYGYTF.

J is TRBJ2-1 and V is TRBV6-1; a possible D gene is TRBD2 (5 bases). The CDR3 runs to 11 residues. The germline V gene encodes CDR1 MNHNS and CDR2 SASEGT. Trimming took off 7 bases at V and 7 bases at J, with 8 bases between the two ends. The CDR3 sequence is CASTSPNEQFF. For the CDR3, the DNA is TGTGCCAGCACTAGCCCTAATGAGCAGTTCTTC.

The chain links TRBV5-6 to TRBJ2-2, with D tentatively TRBD1 or TRBD2 (5 bases each). V was shortened by 2 bases and J by 7 bases, with 15 bases between the two germline ends. Germline CDR1 reads SGHDT; CDR2 reads YYEEEE. This CDR3 is 15 amino acids long. For the CDR3, the DNA is TGTGCCAGCAGCTTTGGTGGGGGTTATGGCGGGGAGCTGTTTTTT. As protein: CASSFGGGYGGELFF.

The rearrangement links TRBV15 to TRBJ2-5, with a tentative D call TRBD1 (7 bases). Germline-derived CDR1 and CDR2 are LNHNV and YYDKDF (reference sequence). Trimming pared 4 bases from V and 5 bases from J, leaving 17 bases between. The CDR3 totals 15 residues. CDR3 coding DNA: TGTGCCACCAGCATCGAAGGGACAGCGGGCGAGACCCAGTACTTC. It codes for CATSIEGTAGETQYF.

This clone was seen a handful of times. The chain recombines TRBV19 with TRBJ1-2; D unresolved. The length of the CDR3 is 15 residues. The V and J ends lost 7 bases and 8 bases respectively, with 23 bases between them. Germline values: CDR1 LNHDA, CDR2 SQIVND (reference sequence). CDR3 residues: CASTLGRTGTRGYTF. CDR3 DNA: TGTGCCAGTACCTTGGGAAGGACGGGAACGAGGGGCTACACCTTC.

This sequence joins TRBV6-1 and TRBJ1-4; D unclear. V was clipped by 7 bases and J by 3 bases, with 12 bases between them. Germline values: CDR1 MNHNS, CDR2 SASEGT. The CDR3 has 14 amino acids. The CDR3 loop is CASNYRAPNEKLFF. CDR3 sequence (DNA): TGTGCCAGCAACTACAGAGCACCTAATGAAAAACTGTTTTTT.

The chain employs TRBV5-3 and TRBJ2-7; perhaps TRBD2 as D (6 bases). TRBV5-3 is an ORF for which the function is uncertain. The V end was cut by 1 base, the J end by 2 bases, with 13 bases between. CDR3 length: 15 amino acids. The CDR3 bases are TGTGCCAGAAGCTTGTGCCGGGAGATCACCTACGAGCAGTACTTC. Protein sequence: CARSLCREITYEQYF.

The CDR3 here is CAVGGATQVTEQFF. The CDR3 region has the DNA TGTGCCGTGGGGGGGGCCACGCAGGTTACTGAGCAGTTCTTC. V and J are TRBV6-5 and TRBJ2-1; TRBD2 might be the D (7 bases). CDR3 length: 14 amino acids. Trimming removed 11 bases from V and 9 bases from J, with 23 bases in between. In germline, CDR1 is MNHEY, CDR2 SVGAGI.

The J gene is TRBJ2-2, the V gene TRBV10-3, with TRBD2 identical over 10 bases. The CDR3 length is 15 residues. Germline values: CDR1 ENHRY, CDR2 SYGVKD. V was pared by 4 bases and J by 4 bases, with 3 bases of the junction left unmatched. CDR3 sequence (DNA): TGTGCCATCAGTGTTAGCGGGGGGTTCACCGGGGAGCTGTTTTTT. The encoded protein is CAISVSGGFTGELFF.

V and J are TRBV2 and TRBJ1-2; 8 bases match TRBD1. With V trimmed by 5 bases and J by 7 bases, 6 bases remained unmatched. The CDR3 extends over 13 amino acids. Germline-derived CDR1 and CDR2 are SNHLY and FYNNEI. CDR3 amino acids: CASSLGQGIGYTF. CDR3 DNA sequence: TGTGCCAGCAGTTTAGGACAGGGTATTGGCTACACCTTC.

The chain is built from TRBV5-6 and TRBJ2-7; D is perhaps TRBD2 (6 bases). V shed 3 bases and J shed 2 bases, with 12 bases lying between them. The length of the CDR3 is 14 residues. Germline CDR1 is SGHDT and CDR2 is YYEEEE. This CDR3 is CASSSQGGAYEQYF. CDR3 in DNA: TGTGCCAGCAGCTCCCAGGGCGGGGCCTACGAGCAGTACTTC.

By proportion, this clone is medium-sized (0.01 to 0.1%). Other DNA variants within this sample encode the same CDR3. The V gene is TRBV18, the J gene TRBJ2-5; D gene unclear. The germline V gene encodes CDR1 KGHSH and CDR2 LQKENI. CDR3 size: 11 residues. Trimming removed 3 bases at V and 2 bases at J, with 1 base between. CDR3 region: CASSPQETQYF. CDR3 DNA: TGTGCCAGCTCACCGCAAGAGACCCAGTACTTC.

This clone appeared a few times. The chain is built from TRBV29-1 and TRBJ1-1; D gene unclear. The CDR3 spans 12 residues. The V gene lost 7 bases and the J gene lost 1 base, with 10 bases spanning the gap. The germline V gene encodes CDR1 SQVTM and CDR2 ANQGSEA. This CDR3 is CSARPANTEAFF. The CDR3 DNA is TGCAGCGCACGACCGGCGAACACTGAAGCTTTCTTT.

The chain has TRBV5-6 and TRBJ2-7, with 10 bases aligning to TRBD1. Trimming removed 4 bases from V and 3 bases from J; junction bases left unmatched: 10. CDR3 length: 16 amino acids. CDR1 is SGHDT and CDR2 is YYEEEE in the germline V gene. The CDR3 region is CASSGAEGTGDYEQYF. CDR3 in DNA: TGTGCCAGCAGCGGCGCTGAAGGGACAGGGGACTACGAGCAGTACTTC.

The rearrangement uses TRBV6-5 and TRBJ2-7, with TRBD2 matching 12 bases. Trimming cost V 5 bases and J 5 bases; bases outside gene matches: 7. Per germline, CDR1 MNHEY and CDR2 SVGAGI. This CDR3 spans 15 amino acids. In DNA, the CDR3 is TGTGCCAGCAGTCCCCGACTAGCGGGGGTCGACGAGCAGTACTTC. This translates into CASSPRLAGVDEQYF.

The V gene is TRBV5-6, the J gene TRBJ1-1, with D possibly matching TRBD1 (6 bases). Germline V gene data show CDR1 as SGHDT and CDR2 as YYEEEE. V shed 4 bases and J shed 4 bases, with 23 bases lying between them. CDR3 length: 17 residues. This chain's CDR3 is CASSLLPGAVLSTEAFF. CDR3 DNA: TGTGCCAGCAGCCTGCTTCCAGGGGCCGTTTTAAGCACTGAAGCTTTCTTT.